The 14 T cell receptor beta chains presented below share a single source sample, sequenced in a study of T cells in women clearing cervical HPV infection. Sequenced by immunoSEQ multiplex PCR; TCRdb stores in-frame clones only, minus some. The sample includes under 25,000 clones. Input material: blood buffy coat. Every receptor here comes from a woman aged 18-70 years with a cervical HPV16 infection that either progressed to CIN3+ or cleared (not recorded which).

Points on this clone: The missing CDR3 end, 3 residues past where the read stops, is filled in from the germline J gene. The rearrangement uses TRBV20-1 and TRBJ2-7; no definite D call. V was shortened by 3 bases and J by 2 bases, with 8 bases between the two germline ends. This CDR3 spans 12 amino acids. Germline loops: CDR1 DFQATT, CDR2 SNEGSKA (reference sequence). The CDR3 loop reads CSARGRAYEQYF. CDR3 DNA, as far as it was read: TGCAGTGCTAGGGGCAGAGCCTACGAG.

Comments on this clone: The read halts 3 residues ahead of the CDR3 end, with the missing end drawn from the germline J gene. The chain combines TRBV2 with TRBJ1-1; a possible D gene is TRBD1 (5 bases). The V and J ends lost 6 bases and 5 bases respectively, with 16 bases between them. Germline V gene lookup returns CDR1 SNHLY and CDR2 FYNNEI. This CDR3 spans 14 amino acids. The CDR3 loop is CASSGAGLGTEAFF. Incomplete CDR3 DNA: TGTGCCAGCAGCGGGGCGGGGTTAGGGACTGAA.

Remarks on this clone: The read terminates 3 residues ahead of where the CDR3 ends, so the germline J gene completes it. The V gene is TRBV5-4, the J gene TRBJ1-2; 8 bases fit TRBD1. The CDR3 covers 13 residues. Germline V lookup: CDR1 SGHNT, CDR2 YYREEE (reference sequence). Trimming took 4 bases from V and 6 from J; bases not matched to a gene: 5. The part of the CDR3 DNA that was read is TGTGCCAGCAGCAGGGGACAGGCAGATGGC. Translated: CASSRGQADG. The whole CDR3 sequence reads CASSRGQADGYTF. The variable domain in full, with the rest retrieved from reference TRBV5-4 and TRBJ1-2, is ETGVTQSPTHLIKTRGQQVTLRCSSQSGHNTVSWYQQALGQGPQFIFQYYREEENGRGNFPPRFSGLQFPNYSSELNVNALELDDSALYLCASSRGQADGYTFGSGTRLTVV.

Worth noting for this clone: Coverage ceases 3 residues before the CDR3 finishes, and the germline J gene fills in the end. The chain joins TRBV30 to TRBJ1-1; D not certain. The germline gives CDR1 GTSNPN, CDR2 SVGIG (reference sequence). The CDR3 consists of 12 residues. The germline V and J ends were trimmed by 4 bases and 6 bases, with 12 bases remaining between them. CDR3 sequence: CAWIEKLAEAFF. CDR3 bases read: TGTGCCTGGATTGAGAAGTTAGCTGAA.

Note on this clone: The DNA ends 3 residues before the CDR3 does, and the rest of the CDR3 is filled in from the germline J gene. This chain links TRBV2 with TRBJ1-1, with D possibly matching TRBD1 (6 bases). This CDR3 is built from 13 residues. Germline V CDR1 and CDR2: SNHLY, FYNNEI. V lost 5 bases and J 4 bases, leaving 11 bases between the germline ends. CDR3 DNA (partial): TGTGCCAGCAGTAACACAGGGCGCACTGAA. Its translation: CASSNTGRTE. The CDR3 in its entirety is CASSNTGRTEAFF.

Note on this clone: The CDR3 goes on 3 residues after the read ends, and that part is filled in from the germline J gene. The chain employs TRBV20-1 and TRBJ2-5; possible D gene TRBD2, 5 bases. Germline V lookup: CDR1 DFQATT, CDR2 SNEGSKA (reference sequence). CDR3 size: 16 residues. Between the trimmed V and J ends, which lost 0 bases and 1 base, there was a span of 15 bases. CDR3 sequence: CSARDWTGKLQETQYF. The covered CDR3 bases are TGCAGTGCTAGAGATTGGACGGGGAAGCTCCAAGAGACC.

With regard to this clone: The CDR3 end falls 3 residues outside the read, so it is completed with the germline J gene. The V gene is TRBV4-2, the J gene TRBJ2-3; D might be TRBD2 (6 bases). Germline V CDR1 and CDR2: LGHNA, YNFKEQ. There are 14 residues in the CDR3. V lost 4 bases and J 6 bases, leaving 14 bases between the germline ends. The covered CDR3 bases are TGTGCCAGCAGCCCAAGACTAGTGGGTGATACG. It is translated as CASSPRLVGDT. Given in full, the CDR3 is CASSPRLVGDTQYF.

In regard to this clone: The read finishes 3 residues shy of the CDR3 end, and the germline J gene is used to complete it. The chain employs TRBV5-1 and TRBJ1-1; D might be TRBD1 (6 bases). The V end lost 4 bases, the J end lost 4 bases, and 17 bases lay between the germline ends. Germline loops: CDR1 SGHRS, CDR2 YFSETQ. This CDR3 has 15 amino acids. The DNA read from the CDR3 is TGCGCCAGCAGCGTAGGGCAAGGGGGTGTCACTGAA. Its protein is CASSVGQGGVTE. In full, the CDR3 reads CASSVGQGGVTEAFF.

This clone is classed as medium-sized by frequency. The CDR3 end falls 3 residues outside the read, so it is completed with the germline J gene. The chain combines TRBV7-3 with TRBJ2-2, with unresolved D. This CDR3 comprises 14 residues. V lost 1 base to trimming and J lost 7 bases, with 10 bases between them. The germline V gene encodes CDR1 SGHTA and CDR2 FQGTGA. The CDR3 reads CASSLNHAGGELFF. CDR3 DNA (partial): TGTGCCAGCAGCTTAAATCATGCAGGCGGGGAG.

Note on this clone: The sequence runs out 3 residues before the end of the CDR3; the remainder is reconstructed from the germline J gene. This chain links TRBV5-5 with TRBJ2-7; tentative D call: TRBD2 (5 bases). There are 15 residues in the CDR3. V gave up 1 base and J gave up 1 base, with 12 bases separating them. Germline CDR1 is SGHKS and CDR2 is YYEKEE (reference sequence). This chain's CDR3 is CASSLNSRGSYEQYF. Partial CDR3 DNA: TGTGCCAGCAGCTTGAATTCTCGAGGGTCCTACGAG.

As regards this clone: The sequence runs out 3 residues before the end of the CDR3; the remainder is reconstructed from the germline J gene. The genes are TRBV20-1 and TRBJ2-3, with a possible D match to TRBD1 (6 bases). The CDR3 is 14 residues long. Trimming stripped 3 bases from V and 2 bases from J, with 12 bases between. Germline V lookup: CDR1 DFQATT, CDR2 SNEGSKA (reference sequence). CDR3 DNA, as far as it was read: TGCAGTGCTAGGAAGACAGGAAACACAGATACG. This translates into CSARKTGNTDT. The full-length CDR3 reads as CSARKTGNTDTQYF.

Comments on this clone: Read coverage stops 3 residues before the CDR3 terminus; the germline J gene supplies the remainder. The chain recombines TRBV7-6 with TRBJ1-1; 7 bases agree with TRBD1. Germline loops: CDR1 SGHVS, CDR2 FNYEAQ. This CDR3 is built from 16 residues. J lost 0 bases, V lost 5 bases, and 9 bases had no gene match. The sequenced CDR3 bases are TGTGCCAGCAGCCGGAACTCCGGGACAGTGAACACTGAA. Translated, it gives CASSRNSGTVNTE. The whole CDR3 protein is CASSRNSGTVNTEAFF.

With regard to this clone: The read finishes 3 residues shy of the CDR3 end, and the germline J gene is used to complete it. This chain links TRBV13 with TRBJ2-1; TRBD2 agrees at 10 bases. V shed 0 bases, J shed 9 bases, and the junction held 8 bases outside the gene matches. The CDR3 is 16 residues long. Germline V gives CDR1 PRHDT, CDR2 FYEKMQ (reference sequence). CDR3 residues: CASSLGGASGGLEQFF. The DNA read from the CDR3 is TGTGCCAGCAGCTTAGGCGGAGCTAGCGGGGGCCTTGAG.

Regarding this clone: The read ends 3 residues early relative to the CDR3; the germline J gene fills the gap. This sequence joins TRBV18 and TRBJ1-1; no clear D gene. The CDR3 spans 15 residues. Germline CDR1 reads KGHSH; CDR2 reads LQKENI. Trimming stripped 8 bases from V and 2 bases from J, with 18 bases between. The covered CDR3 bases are TGTGCCAGCCCCCCAAACCCAAACATAAACACTGAA. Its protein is CASPPNPNINTE. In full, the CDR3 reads CASPPNPNINTEAFF.